This passage covers 6 T cell receptor beta chains from one sample sequenced in a study of OX40 agonist ivuxolimab in advanced cancers. The protocol used for the library was the immunoSEQ multiplex PCR assay. TCRdb limited this immuneACCESS table to in-frame rearrangements with V and J called. A share of clones is missing; checked studies link under half to unresolved V genes, and the rest is unexplained. For this sample there are 60,000 or so clones; 88% appear just once. In total, the top ten clones hold over 8.5% of the sample. Sequenced here: CD4+ or CD8+ T cells sorted from blood, sampled in a trial of the OX40 agonist ivuxolimab. The receptors were gathered from an adult with an advanced solid tumor such as melanoma, head and neck, liver or kidney cancer.

The chain joins TRBV4-1 to TRBJ2-2; a possible D gene is TRBD1 (5 bases). This CDR3 comprises 14 residues. The germline V and J ends were trimmed by 0 bases and 5 bases, with 7 bases remaining between them. The germline gives CDR1 MGHRA, CDR2 YSYEKL. CDR3 sequence: CASSQDPGTGELFF. The CDR3 DNA sequence: TGCGCCAGCAGCCAAGATCCAGGGACCGGGGAGCTGTTTTTT.

V gene TRBV6-1 combines with J gene TRBJ2-7; TRBD1 agrees at 9 bases. This CDR3 spans 15 amino acids. Losses at the gene ends were 2 bases for V and 5 bases for J; bases not matched to a gene: 7. Germline V gives CDR1 MNHNS, CDR2 SASEGT. CDR3 residues: CASSEPPRDRDEQYF. The CDR3 DNA follows: TGTGCCAGCAGTGAACCTCCCCGGGACAGGGACGAGCAGTACTTC.

Of note for this clone: An end of the junction does not agree with germline; a read error may underlie this. The rearrangement uses TRBV4-1 and TRBJ2-7; the D is unclear. CDR1 MGHRA and CDR2 YSYEKL come from the germline V gene. This CDR3 has 12 amino acids. The DNA for the CDR3 is TGCGCCAGCAGCCAAGGGGCCTACGGGCAGTACTTC. Its protein is CASSQGAYGQYF.

This clone was detected a few times. The chain is built from TRBV19 and TRBJ1-1; perhaps TRBD1 as D (6 bases). The CDR3 has 15 residues. Germline V gives CDR1 LNHDA, CDR2 SQIVND (reference sequence). V was shortened by 3 bases and J by 3 bases, with 14 bases between the two germline ends. CDR3 region: CASSIGGGSYTEAFF. CDR3 in DNA: TGTGCCAGTAGTATCGGAGGGGGTAGTTACACTGAAGCTTTCTTT. Together with reference TRBV19 and TRBJ1-1, the CDR3 gives the full variable domain: DGGITQSPKYLFRKEGQNVTLSCEQNLNHDAMYWYRQDPGQGLRLIYYSQIVNDFQKGDIAEGYSVSREKKESFPLTVTSAQKNPTAFYLCASSIGGGSYTEAFFGQGTRLTVV.

The rearrangement uses TRBV4-3 and TRBJ1-5; D gene ambiguous. CDR3 length: 16 residues. Germline V lookup: CDR1 LGHNA, CDR2 YSLEER. V was clipped by 0 bases and J by 4 bases, with 13 bases between them. The CDR3 DNA sequence: TGCGCCAGCAGCCAAGATTGGGCAGAGCCTAATCAGCCCCAGCATTTT. It encodes CASSQDWAEPNQPQHF.

This clone was recorded only once. For the CDR3, the DNA is TGTGCCAGCAGAGGGGGGTACACTGAAGCTTTCTTT. This gives the protein CASRGGYTEAFF. This chain joins TRBV7-8 and TRBJ1-1; tentatively, D is TRBD1 (6 bases). Germline lookup yields CDR1 SGHVS and CDR2 FQNEAQ. The CDR3 loop spans 12 amino acids. Trimming shortened V by 6 bases and J by 3 bases, and 8 bases separated the two germline ends.